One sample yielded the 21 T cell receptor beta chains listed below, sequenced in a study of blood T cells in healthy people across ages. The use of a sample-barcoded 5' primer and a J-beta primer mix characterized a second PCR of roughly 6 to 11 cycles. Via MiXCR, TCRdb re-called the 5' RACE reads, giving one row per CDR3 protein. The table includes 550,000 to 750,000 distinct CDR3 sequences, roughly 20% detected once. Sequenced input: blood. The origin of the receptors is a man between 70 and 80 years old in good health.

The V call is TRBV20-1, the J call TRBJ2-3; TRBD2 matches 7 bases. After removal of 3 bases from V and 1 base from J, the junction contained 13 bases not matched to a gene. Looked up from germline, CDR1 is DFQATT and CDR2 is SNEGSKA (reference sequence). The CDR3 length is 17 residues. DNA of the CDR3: TGCAGTGCTAGGGGGGAGGGTTTCTTCGCTGGCACAGATACGCAGTATTTT. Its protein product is CSARGEGFFAGTDTQYF.

The CDR3 DNA follows: TGTGCCAGCAGCTTAGCGACAGGGGGCATCGAGACCCAGTACTTC. It encodes CASSLATGGIETQYF. The chain employs TRBV7-2 and TRBJ2-5, with 10 positions matching TRBD1. Trimming cost V 0 bases and J 5 bases; bases outside gene matches: 3. This CDR3 region has 15 residues. Germline V lookup: CDR1 SGHTA, CDR2 FQGNSA.

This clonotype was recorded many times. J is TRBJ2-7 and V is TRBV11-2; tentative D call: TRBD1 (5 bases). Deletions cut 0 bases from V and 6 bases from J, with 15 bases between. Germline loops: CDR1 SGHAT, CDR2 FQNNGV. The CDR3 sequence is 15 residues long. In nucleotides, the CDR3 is TGTGCCAGCAGCTTAGAGGGCAGGGTTGGCGGCGAGCAGTACTTC. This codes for CASSLEGRVGGEQYF. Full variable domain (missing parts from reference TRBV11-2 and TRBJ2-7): EAGVAQSPRYKIIEKRQSVAFWCNPISGHATLYWYQQILGQGPKLLIQFQNNGVVDDSQLPKDRFSAERLKGVDSTLKIQPAKLEDSAVYLCASSLEGRVGGEQYFGPGTRLTVT.

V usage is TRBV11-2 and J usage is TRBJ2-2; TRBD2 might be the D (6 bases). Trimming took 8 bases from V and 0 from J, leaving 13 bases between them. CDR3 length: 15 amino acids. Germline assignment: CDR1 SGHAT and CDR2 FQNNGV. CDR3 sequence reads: CASAIRDSNTGELFF. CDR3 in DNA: TGTGCCAGCGCCATAAGGGACTCGAACACCGGGGAGCTGTTTTTT.

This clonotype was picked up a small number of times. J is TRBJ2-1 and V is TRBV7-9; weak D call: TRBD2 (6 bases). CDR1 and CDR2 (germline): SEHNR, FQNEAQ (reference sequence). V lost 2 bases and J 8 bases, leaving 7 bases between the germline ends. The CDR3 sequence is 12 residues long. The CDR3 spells CASSLTSYEQFF. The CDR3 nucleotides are TGTGCCAGCAGCTTAACTAGCTATGAGCAGTTCTTC.

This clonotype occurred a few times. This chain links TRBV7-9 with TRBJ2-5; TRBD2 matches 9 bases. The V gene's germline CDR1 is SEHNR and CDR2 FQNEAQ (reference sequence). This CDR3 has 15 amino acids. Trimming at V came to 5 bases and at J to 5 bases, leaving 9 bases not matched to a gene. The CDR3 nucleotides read TGTGCCAGCAGCCTTCCGGCGGGAGGGTCGGAGACCCAGTACTTC. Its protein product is CASSLPAGGSETQYF.

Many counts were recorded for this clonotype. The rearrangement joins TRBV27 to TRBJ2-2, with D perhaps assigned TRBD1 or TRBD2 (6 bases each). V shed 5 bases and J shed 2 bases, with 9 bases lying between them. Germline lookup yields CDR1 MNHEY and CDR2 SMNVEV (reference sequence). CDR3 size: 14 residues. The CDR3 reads CASSRGRNTGELFF. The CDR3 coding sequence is TGTGCCAGCAGTCGGGGGCGCAACACCGGGGAGCTGTTTTTT.

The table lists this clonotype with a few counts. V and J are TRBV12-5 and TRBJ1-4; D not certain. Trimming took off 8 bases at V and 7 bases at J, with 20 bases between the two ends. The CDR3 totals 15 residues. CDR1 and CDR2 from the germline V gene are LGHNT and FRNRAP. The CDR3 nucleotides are TGTGCTAGTACCCACGATGGAGGGTTTGGTGAAAAACTGTTTTTT. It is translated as CASTHDGGFGEKLFF.

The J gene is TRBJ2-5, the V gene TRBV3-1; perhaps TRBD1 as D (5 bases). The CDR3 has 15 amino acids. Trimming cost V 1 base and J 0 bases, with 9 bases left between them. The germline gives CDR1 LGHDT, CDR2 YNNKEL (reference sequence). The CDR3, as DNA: TGTGCCAGCAGCCAAGGACAGATCTACCAAGAGACCCAGTACTTC. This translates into CASSQGQIYQETQYF.

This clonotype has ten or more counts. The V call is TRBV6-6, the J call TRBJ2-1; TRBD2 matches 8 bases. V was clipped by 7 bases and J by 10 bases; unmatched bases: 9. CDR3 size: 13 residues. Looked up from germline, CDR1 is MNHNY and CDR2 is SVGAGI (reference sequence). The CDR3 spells CASTHGGAWEQFF. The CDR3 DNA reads TGTGCCAGCACCCACGGGGGGGCCTGGGAGCAGTTCTTC.

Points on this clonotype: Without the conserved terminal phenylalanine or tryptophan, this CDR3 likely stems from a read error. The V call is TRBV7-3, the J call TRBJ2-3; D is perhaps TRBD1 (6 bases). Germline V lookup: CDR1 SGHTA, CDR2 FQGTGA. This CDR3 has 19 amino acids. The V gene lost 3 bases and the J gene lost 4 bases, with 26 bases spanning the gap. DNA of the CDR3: TGTGCCAGCAGCTTGGGGCTAGGGGGAACCACCAGTCGGGCAGATACGCAGTATCTT. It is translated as CASSLGLGGTTSRADTQYL.

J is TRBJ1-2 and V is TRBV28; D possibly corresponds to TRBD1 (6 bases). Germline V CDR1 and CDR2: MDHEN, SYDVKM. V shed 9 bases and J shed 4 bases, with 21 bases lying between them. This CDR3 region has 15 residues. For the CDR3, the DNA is TGTGCCAGTAGCCGATCGGGGGGGCTCGGCTATGGCTACACCTTC. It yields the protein CASSRSGGLGYGYTF.

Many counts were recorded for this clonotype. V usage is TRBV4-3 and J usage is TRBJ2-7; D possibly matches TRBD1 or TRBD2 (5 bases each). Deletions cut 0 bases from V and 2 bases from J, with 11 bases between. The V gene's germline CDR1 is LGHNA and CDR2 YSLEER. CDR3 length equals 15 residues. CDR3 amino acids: CASSQDWDGTYEQYF. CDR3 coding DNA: TGCGCCAGCAGCCAAGATTGGGACGGAACCTACGAGCAGTACTTC.

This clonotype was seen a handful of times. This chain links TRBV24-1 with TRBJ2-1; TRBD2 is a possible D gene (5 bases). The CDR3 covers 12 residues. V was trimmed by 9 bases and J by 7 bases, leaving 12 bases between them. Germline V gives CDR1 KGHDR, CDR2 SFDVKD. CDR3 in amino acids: CATGSYGNEQFF. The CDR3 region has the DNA TGTGCCACCGGGAGTTACGGAAATGAGCAGTTCTTC.

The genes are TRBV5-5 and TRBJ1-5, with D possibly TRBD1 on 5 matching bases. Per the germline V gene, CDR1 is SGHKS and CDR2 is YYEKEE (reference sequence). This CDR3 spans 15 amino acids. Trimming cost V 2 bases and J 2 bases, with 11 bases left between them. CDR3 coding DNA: TGTGCCAGCAGCTTTCGAGTGGGGGGCAATCAGCCCCAGCATTTT. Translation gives CASSFRVGGNQPQHF.

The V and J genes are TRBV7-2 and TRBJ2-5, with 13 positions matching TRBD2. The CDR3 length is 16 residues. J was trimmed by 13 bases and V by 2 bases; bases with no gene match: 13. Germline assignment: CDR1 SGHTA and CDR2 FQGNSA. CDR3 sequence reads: CASSLRETSGRPPGYF. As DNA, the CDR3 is TGTGCCAGCAGCTTAAGAGAGACTAGCGGGAGGCCCCCTGGGTACTTC. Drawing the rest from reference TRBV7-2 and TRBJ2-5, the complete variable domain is GAGVSQSPSNKVTEKGKDVELRCDPISGHTALYWYRQSLGQGLEFLIYFQGNSAPDKSGLPSDRFSAERTGGSVSTLTIQRTQQEDSAVYLCASSLRETSGRPPGYFGPGTRLLVL.

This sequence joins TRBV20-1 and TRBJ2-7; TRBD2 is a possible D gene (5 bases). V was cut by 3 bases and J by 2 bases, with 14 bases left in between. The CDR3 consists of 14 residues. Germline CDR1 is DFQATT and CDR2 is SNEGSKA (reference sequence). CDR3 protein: CSASEDSQTYEQYF. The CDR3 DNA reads TGCAGTGCTAGTGAGGACTCTCAAACCTACGAGCAGTACTTC.

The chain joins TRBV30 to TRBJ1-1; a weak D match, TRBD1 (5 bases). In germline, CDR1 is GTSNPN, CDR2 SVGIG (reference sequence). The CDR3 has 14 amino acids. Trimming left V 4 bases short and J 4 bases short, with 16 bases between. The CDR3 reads CAWMGTGRITEAFF. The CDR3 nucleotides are TGTGCCTGGATGGGGACGGGTAGGATCACTGAAGCTTTCTTT.

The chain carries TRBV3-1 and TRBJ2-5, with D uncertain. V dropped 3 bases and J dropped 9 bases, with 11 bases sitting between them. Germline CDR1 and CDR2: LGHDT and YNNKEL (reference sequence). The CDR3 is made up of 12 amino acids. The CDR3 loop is CASSQPPGSQYF. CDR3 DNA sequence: TGTGCCAGCAGCCAGCCCCCCGGGTCCCAGTACTTC.

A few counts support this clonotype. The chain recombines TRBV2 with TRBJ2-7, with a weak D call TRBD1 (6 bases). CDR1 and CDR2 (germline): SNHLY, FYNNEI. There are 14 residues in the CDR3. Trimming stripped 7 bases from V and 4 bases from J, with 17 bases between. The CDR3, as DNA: TGTGCCAGCAAAATTCGACAGGTGGGATACGAGCAGTACTTC. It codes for CASKIRQVGYEQYF.

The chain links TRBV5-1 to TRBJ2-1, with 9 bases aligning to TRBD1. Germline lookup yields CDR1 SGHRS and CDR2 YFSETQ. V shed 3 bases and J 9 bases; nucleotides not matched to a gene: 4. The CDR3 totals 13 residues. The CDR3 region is CASSYRGPTEQFF. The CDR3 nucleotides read TGCGCCAGCAGCTACAGGGGGCCTACTGAGCAGTTCTTC.